Reported below is one T cell receptor (beta chain). In its sample, this clone was seen once. This receptor's antigen is unknown. No base qualities exist here, and no much larger clone lies one base off it. This entry belongs to a study of blood T cell repertoires in COVID-19 (dated by TCRdb to the early 2020s). Context from the whole study: Samples from collaborators originated in the United States, Italy and Spain and spanned both the acute and convalescent phases of COVID-19. The material from the prospective study consisted of cDNA or gDNA derived from T cells, B-cell-depleted T cells, or PBMCs. Deeply sampled blood TCRbeta repertoires from subjects exposed to, actively infected with, or recovered from COVID-19 were included in the dataset. The repertoires were made available in a free public database intended to serve as a resource for research on the immune response to SARS-CoV-2. Samples were obtained from the ongoing ImmuneRACE study (first 160 participants) and from approximately 1,200 subjects provided by 6 global collaborators. Nearly every sample came with metadata listing a de-identified subject ID, COVID-19 status, age in years and sex. Where HLA class I and class II types were available, the types were taken from metadata supplied by the sample provider, not from assay-based typing.

From a lookup of the germline V gene, CDR1 and CDR2 are MGHDK and SYGVNS. Measured from the cysteine to the phenylalanine, the CDR3 is 12 residues long. CDR3 DNA only is kept here, 36 bases in frame from base 1. V is clipped by 2 bases and J by 10 bases, and the sequence between their germline boundaries is 11 bases long. Study-level results and caveats: Clinical and demographic metadata were provided uncurated, with the amount varying by source and participant.

TCRbeta CDR3 regions were amplified from genomic DNA using the immunoSEQ Assay, a bias-controlled multiplex PCR. The study's processing was this. Nucleated cell counts per sample were estimated from amplification of reference gene primers within the assay. To quantify the absolute abundance of each unique TCRbeta CDR3 rearrangement, sequence reads were collapsed and filtered. Productive Simpson clonality was computed per sample as the square root of Simpson's diversity index over productive rearrangements. Here the immuneACCESS table is served through TCRdb, limited to in-frame sequences with V and J called. Missing clones are a known gap in these copies; in checked studies unresolved V genes cover under half, and the rest lacks a known reason. From that table come the V and J calls and clone size; the DNA was used to work out D and trimming. The sample table holds about 120,000 clones, of which approximately 83% were seen once. The top ten constitute about 5% of the sample.

The collaborating institutions used their own protocols to collect whole blood in K2EDTA tubes. Collaborator samples were shipped for TCRbeta analysis as frozen whole blood, isolated PBMCs, or DNA extracted from either sample type. The rearranged segments are TRBV25-1 and TRBJ1-1, and TRBD1 may be the D gene, going by 6 matching bases. The source material was peripheral blood. The source of this sequence is a woman in her 70s with acute or convalescent COVID-19. The CDR3 here reads CASSEGAGAAFF. The DNA sequence is as follows: TGTGCCAGCAGTGAAGGGGCAGGGGCAGCTTTCTTT.